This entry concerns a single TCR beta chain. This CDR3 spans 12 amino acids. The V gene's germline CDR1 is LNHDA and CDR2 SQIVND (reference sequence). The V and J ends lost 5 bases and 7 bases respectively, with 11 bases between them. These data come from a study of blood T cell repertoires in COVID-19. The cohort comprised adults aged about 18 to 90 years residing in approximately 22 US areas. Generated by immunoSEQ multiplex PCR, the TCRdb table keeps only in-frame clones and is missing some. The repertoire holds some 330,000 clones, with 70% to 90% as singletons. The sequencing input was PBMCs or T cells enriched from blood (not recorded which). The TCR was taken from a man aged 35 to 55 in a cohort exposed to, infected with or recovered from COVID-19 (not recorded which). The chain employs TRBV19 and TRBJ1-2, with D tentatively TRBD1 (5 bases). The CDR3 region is CASSPQGTGYTF. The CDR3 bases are TGTGCCAGTAGTCCCCAGGGAACTGGCTACACCTTC.